This T cell receptor (beta chain) came from a study of graft-versus-host responses after intestinal transplantation. This CDR3 has 16 residues. In germline, CDR1 is GTSNPN, CDR2 SVGIG (reference sequence). The V end lost 2 bases, the J end lost 1 base, and 15 bases lay between the germline ends. The data were produced by immunoSEQ multiplex PCR, yet TCRdb's version contains in-frame clones alone and is incomplete. The sample yields 40,000 to 60,000 clones, about 88% seen once. For this clone: Its specificity is unknown.

The TCR comes from a human donor who was the organ donor for an intestinal transplant. The sequenced sample was unstimulated CD4+ T cells sorted from spleen or lymph node cells, obtained before transplant. V is TRBV30 and J is TRBJ1-3; unclear D gene. CDR3 in DNA: TGTGCCTGGAGTCCTTTCTCAGCGAGGTCTGGAAACACCATATATTTT. It encodes CAWSPFSARSGNTIYF.